The entry below gives a single T cell receptor (beta chain) sequence along with its context. Its antigen is currently unknown. The sample is drawn from a study of cytomegalovirus exposure and HLA in healthy donors. General observations from the study: V- and J-gene trimming of TCR beta was linked (in a later analysis) to a missense DCLRE1C variant.

The study ran its PCR with 60 Vbeta and 13 Jbeta primers. Here immunoSEQ multiplex PCR was the method, and the copy in TCRdb shows in-frame clones only, minus some. The sample includes 150,000 or so clones, roughly 77% of them seen just once. The sequence was collected from a woman between 50 and 59 years old in good health and CMV-seropositive. Sequenced sample: PBMCs.

DNA for the CDR3: TGTGCCACCAGCAGAGACACCTACGAGCAGTACTTC. Translated: CATSRDTYEQYF. J is TRBJ2-5 and V is TRBV15; unclear D gene. The last part of the DNA fits TRBJ2-7 better; the J call may be wrong. This CDR3 spans 12 amino acids. Germline assignment: CDR1 LNHNV and CDR2 YYDKDF (reference sequence).